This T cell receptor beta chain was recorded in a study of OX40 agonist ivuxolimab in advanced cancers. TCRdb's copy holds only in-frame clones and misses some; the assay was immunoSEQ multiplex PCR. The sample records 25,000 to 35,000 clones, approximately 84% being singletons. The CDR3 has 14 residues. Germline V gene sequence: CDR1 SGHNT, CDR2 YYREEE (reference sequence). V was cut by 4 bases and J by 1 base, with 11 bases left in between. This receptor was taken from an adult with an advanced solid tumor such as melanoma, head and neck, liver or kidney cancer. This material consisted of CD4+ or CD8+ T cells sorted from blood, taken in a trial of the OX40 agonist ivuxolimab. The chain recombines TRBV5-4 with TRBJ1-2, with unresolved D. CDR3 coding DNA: TGTGCCAGCAGCCCATCGCAGGATAACTATGGCTACACCTTC. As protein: CASSPSQDNYGYTF. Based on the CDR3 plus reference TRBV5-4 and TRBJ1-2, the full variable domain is ETGVTQSPTHLIKTRGQQVTLRCSSQSGHNTVSWYQQALGQGPQFIFQYYREEENGRGNFPPRFSGLQFPNYSSELNVNALELDDSALYLCASSPSQDNYGYTFGSGTRLTVV.